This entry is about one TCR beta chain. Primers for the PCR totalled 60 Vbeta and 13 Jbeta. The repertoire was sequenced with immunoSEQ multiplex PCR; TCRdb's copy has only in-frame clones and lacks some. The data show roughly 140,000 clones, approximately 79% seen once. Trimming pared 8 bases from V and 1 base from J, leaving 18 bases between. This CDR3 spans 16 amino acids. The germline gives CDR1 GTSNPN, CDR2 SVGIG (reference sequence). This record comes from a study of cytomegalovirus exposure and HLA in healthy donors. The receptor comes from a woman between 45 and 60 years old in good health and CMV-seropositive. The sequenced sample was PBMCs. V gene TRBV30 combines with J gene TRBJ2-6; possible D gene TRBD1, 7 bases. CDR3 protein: CAIPGGGGSGANVLTF. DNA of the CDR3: TGTGCCATCCCAGGGGGAGGTGGTTCTGGGGCCAACGTCCTGACTTTC.